The present entry profiles one TCR beta chain with its context. The antigen is undetermined. The data were taken from a study of T-cell reconstitution after alpha-beta-depleted transplantation in children. Study results and caveats: Surviving thymic progenitors and recipient T cells were the source of high TCRbeta diversity at day 60 in some patients. T-cell counts and diversity at one year post-transplant came mainly from newly produced T cells. Several hundred expanded graft clones reportedly gave rise to the alpha-beta T cells present about two months after transplant.

The TCRbeta library incorporated unique molecular identifiers. Each CDR3 protein gets one entry after TCRdb re-called the PCR reads with MiXCR. The sample shows approximately 980,000 distinct CDR3 sequences, about 26% of them seen only once. V shed 3 bases and J shed 6 bases, with 15 bases lying between them. The CDR3 is 15 amino acids. CDR1 is SGHTA and CDR2 is FQGNSA in the germline V gene. This receptor was identified in a boy less than two years old who had a stem cell transplant for SCID, so the T cells may come from the graft donor. The rearrangement links TRBV7-2 to TRBJ1-5; D is ambiguous. The material was PBMCs, mostly from graft donor cells, obtained 360 days after TCRalphabeta/CD19-depleted stem cell transplant. The CDR3 region is CASSLEGGIGQPQHF. The CDR3 DNA sequence: TGTGCCAGCAGCTTGGAGGGAGGGATTGGTCAGCCCCAGCATTTT.